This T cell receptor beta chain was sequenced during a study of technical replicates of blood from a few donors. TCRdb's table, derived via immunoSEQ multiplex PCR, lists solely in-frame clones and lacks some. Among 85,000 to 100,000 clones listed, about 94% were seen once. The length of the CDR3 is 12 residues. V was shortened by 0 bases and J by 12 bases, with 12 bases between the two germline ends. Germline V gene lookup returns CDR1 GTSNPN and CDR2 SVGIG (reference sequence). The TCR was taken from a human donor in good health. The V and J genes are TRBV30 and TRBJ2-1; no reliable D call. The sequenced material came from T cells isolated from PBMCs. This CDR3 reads CAWSVRPGGQFF. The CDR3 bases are TGTGCCTGGAGTGTACGTCCCGGTGGGCAGTTCTTC.